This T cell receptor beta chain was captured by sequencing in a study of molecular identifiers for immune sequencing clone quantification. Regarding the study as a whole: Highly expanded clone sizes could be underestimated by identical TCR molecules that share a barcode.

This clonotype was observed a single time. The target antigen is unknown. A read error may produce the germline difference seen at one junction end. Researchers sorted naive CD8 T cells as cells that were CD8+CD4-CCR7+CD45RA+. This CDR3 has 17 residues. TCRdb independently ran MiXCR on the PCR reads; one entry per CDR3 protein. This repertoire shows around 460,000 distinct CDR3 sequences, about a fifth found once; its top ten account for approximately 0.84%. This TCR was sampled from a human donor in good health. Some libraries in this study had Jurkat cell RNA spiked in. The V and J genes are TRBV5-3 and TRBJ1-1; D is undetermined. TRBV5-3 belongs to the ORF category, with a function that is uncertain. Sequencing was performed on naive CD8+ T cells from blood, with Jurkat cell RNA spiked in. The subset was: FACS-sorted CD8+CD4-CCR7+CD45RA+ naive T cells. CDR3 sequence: CASSWAKEDLGNTEAFF. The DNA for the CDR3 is TGTGCCAGCAGCTGGGCCAAGGAAGATTTAGGGAACACTGAAGCTTTCTTT.